This T cell receptor (beta chain) was identified during a study of CD8 T cells in ankylosing spondylitis. General study points: About 8 highly homologous variants made up a TCR beta motif, and this motif appeared characteristic of ankylosing spondylitis blood. Within peripheral blood, clones linked to disease were CD8+ and relatively rare. Some motif variants had been reported before (in reactive arthritis synovial fluid and blood). Disease-linked clones were reportedly significantly enriched in matched ankylosing spondylitis synovial fluid.

In the case of this clonotype: What it binds is not known.

With molecular barcodes, quantitative 5'-RACE was used to make the TCR beta libraries. TCRdb itself ran the 5' RACE reads through MiXCR, one entry per CDR3 protein. The sample holds fewer than 450,000 distinct CDR3 sequences, 17% seen once. The sequencing sample was made of blood, either unsorted or a sorted T cell fraction (not recorded which). The sequence derives from a male donor with ankylosing spondylitis.

The CDR3 here is CSVEDEKRDEQYF. CDR3 DNA: TGCAGCGTTGAAGACGAGAAGAGGGACGAGCAGTACTTC. The chain recombines TRBV29-1 with TRBJ2-7, with a possible D match to TRBD2 (5 bases). V gave up 0 bases and J gave up 5 bases, with 11 bases separating them. Looked up from germline, CDR1 is SQVTM and CDR2 is ANQGSEA. The CDR3 sequence is 13 residues long.